Each of the 18 T cell receptor beta chains below was sequenced from the same sample in a study of blood T cell repertoires in COVID-19. Repertoires were generated with immunoSEQ multiplex PCR, while TCRdb's copy carries only in-frame clones and drops some. The profile shows hundreds of thousands of clones, roughly 86% of them singletons. Sample: PBMCs or T cells enriched from blood (not recorded which). These TCRs come from a woman aged 50 to 60 who had been exposed to COVID-19.

V usage is TRBV21-1 and J usage is TRBJ2-6; no DNA check was done on the table's D call, TRBD2. TRBV21-1 is listed as a pseudogene. The CDR3 loop spans 16 amino acids. DNA for the CDR3: TGTGCCAGCAGCAAAGTGAGAGATTCTGGGGCCAACGTCCTGACTTTC. The encoded protein is CASSKVRDSGANVLTF.

The V call is TRBV5-6, the J call TRBJ1-1, with D unclear. The CDR3 is 13 residues long. The ends were cut back, 0 bases at V and 3 bases at J, with 6 bases in the middle. CDR1 is SGHDT and CDR2 is YYEEEE in the germline V gene. In DNA, the CDR3 is TGTGCCAGCAGCTTGGTCCAGGACACTGAAGCTTTCTTT. This gives the protein CASSLVQDTEAFF.

The chain recombines TRBV18 with TRBJ1-5, with unresolved D. V dropped 6 bases and J dropped 7 bases, with 16 bases sitting between them. Germline V CDR1 and CDR2: KGHSH, LQKENI. This CDR3 region has 14 residues. CDR3 in amino acids: CASSPYDQAQPQHF. CDR3 sequence (DNA): TGTGCCAGCTCCCCATACGATCAGGCACAGCCCCAGCATTTT.

A few counts support this clone. The chain carries TRBV9 and TRBJ2-4; 7 bases are a match to TRBD1. The germline gives CDR1 SGDLS, CDR2 YYNGEE. Losses at the gene ends were 2 bases for V and 7 bases for J; bases not matched to a gene: 6. The CDR3 totals 14 residues. The CDR3 protein is CASSVTGELNIQYF. The DNA of the CDR3 is TGTGCCAGCAGCGTTACAGGGGAGTTGAACATTCAGTACTTC.

CDR3 sequence: CASSLPGGSSYNSPLHF. CDR3 nucleotide sequence: TGTGCCAGCAGCCTCCCGGGGGGGAGCTCCTATAATTCACCCCTCCACTTT. This chain joins TRBV3-1 (or the pseudogene TRBV3-2) and TRBJ1-6; weak D call: TRBD1 (5 bases). The CDR3 contains 17 residues. Trimming cost V 4 bases and J 0 bases, with 13 bases left between them. The germline CDR1 and CDR2 sequences are LGHDT and YNNKEL (reference sequence).

The V and J genes are TRBV7-8 and TRBJ2-2; no definite D call. The CDR3 covers 13 residues. V was trimmed by 3 bases and J by 6 bases, leaving 8 bases between them. In germline, CDR1 is SGHVS, CDR2 FQNEAQ. CDR3 DNA: TGTGCCAGCAGCTTCAGGATCTCCGGGGAGCTGTTTTTT. Encoded protein: CASSFRISGELFF.

The chain employs TRBV10-2 and TRBJ2-7; 7 nucleotides align to TRBD2. The trim removed 0 bases at V and 3 bases at J, leaving 5 bases unmatched. This CDR3 comprises 15 residues. Looked up from germline, CDR1 is WSHSY and CDR2 is SAAADI. The CDR3 protein is CASSESTGGFYEQYF. The CDR3 region has the DNA TGCGCCAGCAGTGAGTCAACGGGAGGATTCTACGAGCAGTACTTC.

The chain carries TRBV2 and TRBJ2-7; D may be TRBD2 (6 bases). This CDR3 region has 12 residues. The V and J ends lost 5 bases and 6 bases respectively, with 11 bases between them. Germline-derived CDR1 and CDR2 are SNHLY and FYNNEI. CDR3: CASSRGTLEQYF. CDR3 in DNA: TGTGCCAGCAGTCGGGGGACCCTCGAGCAGTACTTC.

The chain recombines TRBV11-2 with TRBJ2-5; 8 bases agree with TRBD1. The CDR3 totals 15 residues. CDR1 SGHAT and CDR2 FQNNGV come from the germline V gene. Trimming removed 4 bases from V and 5 bases from J; junction bases left unmatched: 9. The CDR3 protein is CASSSLTGVGETQYF. DNA for the CDR3: TGTGCCAGCAGCTCCTTGACAGGGGTAGGGGAGACCCAGTACTTC.

V is TRBV27 and J is TRBJ1-1; D is possibly TRBD1 (6 bases). The V end was cut by 3 bases, the J end by 2 bases, with 13 bases between. Per the germline V gene, CDR1 is MNHEY and CDR2 is SMNVEV (reference sequence). The CDR3 has 15 amino acids. The CDR3, as DNA: TGTGCCAGCAGTTTTTTCGGACAGAAAAACACTGAAGCTTTCTTT. This sequence encodes CASSFFGQKNTEAFF.

In its sample, this clone was seen once. This chain uses TRBV10-2 with TRBJ1-3, with D unresolved. Germline lookup yields CDR1 WSHSY and CDR2 SAAADI. Trimming took 0 bases from V and 0 from J, leaving 12 bases between them. This CDR3 contains 17 residues. The CDR3 loop reads CASSESPLADSGNTIYF. The CDR3 coding sequence is TGCGCCAGCAGTGAGTCCCCGTTGGCAGACTCTGGAAACACCATATATTTT.

The V gene is TRBV2, the J gene TRBJ2-1; TRBD2 is a possible D gene (6 bases). Germline V gene data show CDR1 as SNHLY and CDR2 as FYNNEI. This CDR3 has 20 residues. V was trimmed by 0 bases and J by 0 bases, leaving 21 bases between them. CDR3 coding DNA: TGTGCCAGCAGTGAAGCGCTAGGTCCCGGAGGGATACGCTCCTACAATGAGCAGTTCTTC. It yields the protein CASSEALGPGGIRSYNEQFF.

This chain connects TRBV11-2 to TRBJ1-1, with D unresolved. The CDR3 totals 13 residues. V was pared by 2 bases and J by 6 bases, with 10 bases between. Germline V gene lookup returns CDR1 SGHAT and CDR2 FQNNGV. Written as DNA, the CDR3 is TGTGCCAGCAGCTTATCCGGGATTGCTGAAGCTTTCTTT. As protein: CASSLSGIAEAFF.

The chain combines TRBV19 with TRBJ1-1; D may be TRBD1 (5 bases). The CDR3 contains 15 residues. The germline CDR1 and CDR2 sequences are LNHDA and SQIVND (reference sequence). Trimming cost V 3 bases and J 0 bases, with 11 bases left between them. CDR3 loop: CASSIQRGMNTEAFF. CDR3 nucleotides: TGTGCCAGTAGTATTCAAAGGGGCATGAACACTGAAGCTTTCTTT. Supplemented by reference TRBV19 and TRBJ1-1, the full variable domain reads DGGITQSPKYLFRKEGQNVTLSCEQNLNHDAMYWYRQDPGQGLRLIYYSQIVNDFQKGDIAEGYSVSREKKESFPLTVTSAQKNPTAFYLCASSIQRGMNTEAFFGQGTRLTVV.

The rearrangement links TRBV7-8 to TRBJ2-7, with TRBD1 matching 7 bases. The CDR3 loop spans 14 amino acids. Germline lookup yields CDR1 SGHVS and CDR2 FQNEAQ. The V segment lost 4 bases and the J segment 0 bases; nucleotides outside the gene matches: 3. DNA for the CDR3: TGTGCCAGCAGCTCAGGGGGACCCTCCTACGAGCAGTACTTC. Translated, it gives CASSSGGPSYEQYF.

This sequence joins TRBV19 and TRBJ1-5, with TRBD1 identical over 9 bases. The CDR3 is made up of 16 amino acids. V lost 5 bases to trimming and J lost 6 bases; unmatched junction nucleotides: 11. CDR1 and CDR2 from the germline V gene are LNHDA and SQIVND (reference sequence). The CDR3 DNA is TGTGCCAGTAGTTCTCAATACAGGGGGCGAATTCAGCCCCAGCATTTT. This encodes CASSSQYRGRIQPQHF.

J is TRBJ1-2 and V is TRBV15; TRBD1 agrees at 7 bases. After removal of 4 bases from V and 8 bases from J, the junction contained 13 bases not matched to a gene. Per the germline V gene, CDR1 is LNHNV and CDR2 is YYDKDF (reference sequence). The CDR3 length is 15 residues. The CDR3 nucleotides read TGTGCCACCAGCAAAGATGGGACAGTTGCCTCGGGCTACACCTTC. As protein: CATSKDGTVASGYTF.

The chain is built from TRBV28 and TRBJ2-3, with a tentative D call TRBD2 (6 bases). This CDR3 is built from 17 residues. The germline gives CDR1 MDHEN, CDR2 SYDVKM. V shed 2 bases and J shed 2 bases, with 17 bases lying between them. The CDR3 loop is CASSLRGSVRNTDTQYF. The DNA of the CDR3 is TGTGCCAGCAGTTTACGGGGGTCCGTAAGAAACACAGATACGCAGTATTTT.